The next 22 T cell receptor beta chains were all read from a single sample in a study of T cell responses to AZD1222 COVID-19 vaccine. Clones were read by immunoSEQ multiplex PCR, and TCRdb kept only the in-frame ones, dropping some. The sample has 130,000 to 150,000 clones; around 84% are singletons. The sample was peripheral blood, taken 28 days after the second AZD1222 dose. These receptors originate from an adult who received the AZD1222 COVID-19 vaccine.

The chain's CDR3 is CASSQTGGGYEQYF. CDR3 sequence (DNA): TGTGCCAGCAGCCAGACCGGGGGGGGGTACGAGCAGTACTTC. The chain combines TRBV3-1 (or the pseudogene TRBV3-2) with TRBJ2-7; 8 bases match TRBD2. Germline loops: CDR1 LGHDT, CDR2 YNNKEL (reference sequence). With 3 bases clipped from V and 4 bases from J, the junction kept 5 bases outside the gene matches. CDR3 length: 14 residues.

Here the CDR3 DNA reads TGTGCCAGCAGCCCGACTAGCGGGAGGGCCAGTGAGCAGTTCTTC. The encoded protein is CASSPTSGRASEQFF. The V and J genes are TRBV3-1 (or the pseudogene TRBV3-2) and TRBJ2-1; 14 nucleotides agree with TRBD2. Germline values: CDR1 LGHDT, CDR2 YNNKEL (reference sequence). The V and J ends lost 4 bases and 9 bases, in that order; junction bases with no gene match: 5. The CDR3 runs to 15 residues.

The V call is TRBV5-1, the J call TRBJ1-1, with D tentatively TRBD1 (5 bases). The germline gives CDR1 SGHRS, CDR2 YFSETQ. Trimming shortened V by 0 bases and J by 1 base, and 13 bases separated the two germline ends. CDR3 size: 16 residues. CDR3 protein: CASSLDPGLRNTEAFF. CDR3 nucleotide sequence: TGCGCCAGCAGCTTGGACCCGGGACTCAGGAACACTGAAGCTTTCTTT.

The V gene is TRBV18, the J gene TRBJ2-1; the D gene is possibly TRBD2 (6 bases). Trimming left V 5 bases short and J 7 bases short, with 12 bases between. CDR1 is KGHSH and CDR2 is LQKENI in the germline V gene. The CDR3 has 13 residues. The CDR3 bases are TGTGCCAGCTCATCAAACGCGGGAAATGAGCAGTTCTTC. Its protein is CASSSNAGNEQFF.

This clone was detected a few times. The rearrangement uses TRBV3-1 (or the pseudogene TRBV3-2) and TRBJ1-3; 8 nucleotides agree with TRBD1. This CDR3 region has 15 residues. V lost 1 base to trimming and J lost 8 bases; unmatched junction nucleotides: 7. Germline loops: CDR1 LGHDT, CDR2 YNNKEL (reference sequence). The CDR3 here is CASSQVPGGAYTIYF. In DNA form, the CDR3 reads TGTGCCAGCAGCCAAGTTCCAGGGGGCGCATACACCATATATTTT.

The chain carries TRBV10-2 and TRBJ2-7; 8 nucleotides agree with TRBD2. CDR3 length equals 15 residues. Germline V gene sequence: CDR1 WSHSY, CDR2 SAAADI. The J segment lost 5 bases and the V segment lost 6 bases, leaving 12 bases of the junction unmatched. CDR3 nucleotide sequence: TGCGCCAGCAGCGACCCGGGACTAGGGTCCCACGAGCAGTACTTC. This translates into CASSDPGLGSHEQYF.

This chain links TRBV4-1 with TRBJ1-6; unclear D gene. The germline V and J ends were trimmed by 0 bases and 8 bases, with 17 bases remaining between them. The CDR3 runs 17 residues. CDR1 MGHRA and CDR2 YSYEKL come from the germline V gene. CDR3: CASSQDYPTGSDSPLHF. The CDR3 region has the DNA TGCGCCAGCAGCCAAGATTACCCGACGGGAAGCGATTCACCCCTCCACTTT.

V is TRBV5-1 and J is TRBJ2-1; 11 bases are shared with TRBD2. V shed 2 bases and J 4 bases; nucleotides not matched to a gene: 5. CDR1 is SGHRS, CDR2 YFSETQ, per germline. The CDR3 is 16 amino acids. CDR3 sequence (DNA): TGCGCCAGCAGCTTTCGACTAGCGGGGCTTTACAATGAGCAGTTCTTC. Protein sequence: CASSFRLAGLYNEQFF.

The gene calls are TRBV6-1 and TRBJ1-1, with D hard to call. This CDR3 region has 13 residues. Trimming stripped 0 bases from V and 7 bases from J, with 9 bases between. The V gene's germline CDR1 is MNHNS and CDR2 SASEGT. The CDR3 nucleotides are TGTGCCAGCAGTGAAGCAGCACCGAGTGAAGCTTTCTTT. Translated, it gives CASSEAAPSEAFF.

V gene TRBV5-1 combines with J gene TRBJ1-4, with 7 bases matching TRBD1. Looked up from germline, CDR1 is SGHRS and CDR2 is YFSETQ. The trim removed 3 bases at V and 8 bases at J, leaving 4 bases unmatched. This CDR3 comprises 13 residues. The CDR3 loop is CASSSRQGEKLFF. The CDR3 region has the DNA TGCGCCAGCAGCTCCCGACAGGGAGAAAAACTGTTTTTT.

The V and J genes are TRBV28 and TRBJ1-1, with TRBD1 as a possible D gene (6 bases). The V gene's germline CDR1 is MDHEN and CDR2 SYDVKM. Trimming removed 5 bases at V and 10 bases at J, with 11 bases between. The CDR3 runs 11 residues. The DNA for the CDR3 is TGTGCCAGCAGTCAGGCAGGGGTAGCTTTCTTT. Translated: CASSQAGVAFF.

The J gene is TRBJ1-3, the V gene TRBV7-8; the D is unclear. With 6 bases removed from V and 4 bases from J, the gap between germline ends came to 19 bases. Germline-derived CDR1 and CDR2 are SGHVS and FQNEAQ. The CDR3 totals 16 residues. The CDR3 spells CASSLLVLTGGNTIYF. The CDR3, as DNA: TGTGCCAGCAGTCTACTGGTTTTGACGGGCGGAAACACCATATATTTT.

This chain joins TRBV6-6 and TRBJ2-3; perhaps TRBD2 as D (6 bases). V was trimmed by 3 bases and J by 2 bases, leaving 12 bases between them. CDR1 is MNHNY, CDR2 SVGAGI, per germline (reference sequence). The CDR3 has 15 residues. The CDR3 spells CASSYSGGVTDTQYF. In DNA, the CDR3 is TGTGCCAGCAGTTATTCCGGGGGAGTCACAGATACGCAGTATTTT.

The gene calls are TRBV5-1 and TRBJ1-2; 7 bases agree with TRBD1. This CDR3 is 14 amino acids long. V lost 5 bases, J lost 7 bases, and 11 bases stayed unmatched. CDR1 and CDR2 from the germline V gene are SGHRS and YFSETQ. CDR3 region: CASRSGGTTLGYTF. As DNA, the CDR3 is TGCGCCAGCAGATCAGGGGGGACTACCCTTGGCTACACCTTC. The full variable domain, with the rest looked up from reference TRBV5-1 and TRBJ1-2, is KAGVTQTPRYLIKTRGQQVTLSCSPISGHRSVSWYQQTPGQGLQFLFEYFSETQRNKGNFPGRFSGRQFSNSRSEMNVSTLELGDSALYLCASRSGGTTLGYTFGSGTRLTVV.

This chain uses TRBV6-6 with TRBJ1-1, with 7 nucleotides matching TRBD1. V trimming: 7 bases; J trimming: 4 bases; junction bases outside the gene matches: 3. The CDR3 runs to 12 residues. The germline V gene has CDR1 MNHNY and CDR2 SVGAGI (reference sequence). Here the CDR3 reads CASMAGGTEAFF. The CDR3 nucleotides are TGTGCCAGCATGGCAGGGGGCACTGAAGCTTTCTTT.

V is TRBV2 and J is TRBJ1-5, with D uncertain. The CDR3 extends over 13 amino acids. The V gene's germline CDR1 is SNHLY and CDR2 FYNNEI. V was clipped by 4 bases and J by 7 bases, with 11 bases between them. The CDR3 reads CASSAGNRQPQHF. In DNA form, the CDR3 reads TGTGCCAGCAGTGCCGGTAACCGGCAGCCCCAGCATTTT.

V gene TRBV19 combines with J gene TRBJ1-4; no clear D gene. Trimming stripped 3 bases from V and 7 bases from J, with 12 bases between. The V gene's germline CDR1 is LNHDA and CDR2 SQIVND (reference sequence). CDR3 size: 14 residues. The CDR3 coding sequence is TGTGCCAGTAGTATCGGACCGTTAGGTGAAAAACTGTTTTTT. This translates into CASSIGPLGEKLFF. The complete variable domain, with remaining parts taken from reference TRBV19 and TRBJ1-4, reads DGGITQSPKYLFRKEGQNVTLSCEQNLNHDAMYWYRQDPGQGLRLIYYSQIVNDFQKGDIAEGYSVSREKKESFPLTVTSAQKNPTAFYLCASSIGPLGEKLFFGSGTQLSVL.

The chain uses TRBV24-1 and TRBJ1-5; D perhaps matches TRBD1 (6 bases). The CDR3 has 18 residues. Trimming left V 9 bases short and J 0 bases short, with 23 bases between. In germline, CDR1 is KGHDR, CDR2 SFDVKD. In DNA, the CDR3 is TGTGCCACCCATTACAGGGCCAAGTACCTCTATAGCAATCAGCCCCAGCATTTT. Translation gives CATHYRAKYLYSNQPQHF.

This clone occurred a few times. The chain employs TRBV5-4 and TRBJ2-7; no clear D. V lost 4 bases to trimming and J lost 6 bases, with 11 bases between them. CDR3 size: 12 residues. The germline gives CDR1 SGHNT, CDR2 YYREEE (reference sequence). In nucleotides, the CDR3 is TGTGCCAGCAGCCACACGTTCGGCGAGCAGTACTTC. Residues: CASSHTFGEQYF.

The chain employs TRBV7-6 and TRBJ1-4; no clear D gene. Trimming removed 1 base at V and 10 bases at J, with 7 bases between. The CDR3 contains 12 residues. Germline V gene lookup returns CDR1 SGHVS and CDR2 FNYEAQ. The CDR3 protein is CASSLGGGKLFF. In DNA form, the CDR3 reads TGTGCCAGCAGCTTAGGAGGTGGAAAACTGTTTTTT.

The chain uses TRBV19 and TRBJ2-5; 7 bases align to TRBD2. This CDR3 contains 16 residues. Germline trimming cut 4 bases from V and 3 bases from J; bases unmatched to any gene: 11. Per germline, CDR1 LNHDA and CDR2 SQIVND (reference sequence). The CDR3 loop reads CASSRGGGASKETQYF. CDR3 in DNA: TGTGCCAGTAGTAGAGGCGGGGGTGCGTCGAAAGAGACCCAGTACTTC.

This clone was found once. The chain is built from TRBV29-1 and TRBJ1-2; 8 bases are a match to TRBD1. There are 12 residues in the CDR3. Germline V lookup: CDR1 SQVTM, CDR2 ANQGSEA. After removal of 5 bases from V and 6 bases from J, the junction contained 5 bases not matched to a gene. As DNA, the CDR3 is TGCAGCGTTCCTCAGGGGGCGAATGGCTACACCTTC. The encoded protein is CSVPQGANGYTF.